This is a list of T cell receptor beta chains from one sample in a study of blood T cell repertoires in COVID-19. TCRdb's table, derived via immunoSEQ multiplex PCR, lists solely in-frame clones and lacks some. The data hold 150,000 to 250,000 clones, with around 79% observed a single time. The sample was peripheral blood. All receptors derive from a woman aged 40-49 years with COVID-19, enrolled during active disease. Each CDR3 is given with its conserved first and last residue. Fields, in order: V gene, CDR3 protein.

V: TRBV30; CDR3: CAWVNMGGAEAFF
V: TRBV3-1/TRBV3-2; CDR3: CASSQAQGTEAFF
V: TRBV4-1; CDR3: CASSPGQASNTEAFF
V: TRBV6-1; CDR3: CASSATFGTAHQPQHF
V: TRBV5-5; CDR3: CAILRGDTQYF
V: TRBV5-4; CDR3: CASSLDGPSTGTEAFF
V: TRBV9; CDR3: CASSISALISEQFF
V: TRBV4-2; CDR3: CASSQAGQTNEKLFF
V: TRBV30; CDR3: CAWKTSGGHKQFF
V: TRBV30; CDR3: CAWSIPGGGNTIYF
V: TRBV30; CDR3: CASTSGGRTQYF
V: TRBV5-1; CDR3: CASSRGDSWREPQHF
V: TRBV30; CDR3: CAWSSGAYNEQFF
V: TRBV5-3; CDR3: CARSVGLAGGGQETQYF
V: TRBV11-2; CDR3: CASSPPTGGTEAFF
V: TRBV24-1; CDR3: CATSSPGQGGANTGELFF
V: TRBV30; CDR3: CALRTSGRGTQYF
V: TRBV27; CDR3: CASSLSGGGNGYTF
V: TRBV18; CDR3: CASSPYMETQYF
V: TRBV2; CDR3: CASSASDNSPLHF
V: TRBV11-1; CDR3: CASSSGLAGLSYEQYF
V: TRBV5-1; CDR3: CASSPDRVSTDTQYF
V: TRBV25-1; CDR3: CASSEAGFTYNEQFF
V: TRBV14; CDR3: CATSGQGTPYTEAFF
V: TRBV5-1; CDR3: CASSSPGGDGSYNSPLHF
V: TRBV12-3/TRBV12-4; CDR3: CASSLREYGYTF
V: TRBV27; CDR3: CASSFSLQGRGQETQYF
V: TRBV6-5; CDR3: CASSYSRAGDTDTQYF
V: TRBV30; CDR3: CAWSVWFGEATNEKLFF
V: TRBV27; CDR3: CASSSGMTYEQYF
V: TRBV4-3; CDR3: CASSQSYRVATNEKLFF
V: TRBV19; CDR3: CASRRRMNTGELFF
V: TRBV6-5; CDR3: CASSYTGREEEQFF
V: TRBV28; CDR3: CASSSPWDRKNEKLFF
V: TRBV7-9; CDR3: CASSFGTSGARQETQYF
V: TRBV12-3/TRBV12-4; CDR3: CASSQGQTEAFF
V: TRBV30; CDR3: CAWSLIQGDTEAFF
V: TRBV5-1; CDR3: CASSLVEGEKLFF
V: TRBV2; CDR3: CASSPPFYEQYF
V: TRBV6-2/TRBV6-3; CDR3: CASSYAGGSSYNEQFF
V: TRBV6-4; CDR3: CASRATATGSGYTF
V: TRBV18; CDR3: CASSPRPGGDTDTQYF
V: TRBV9; CDR3: CASSPGTGVRETDTQYF
V: TRBV19; CDR3: CASSRQGSYLQFF
V: TRBV7-2; CDR3: CASSSSPSGANVLTF
V: TRBV6-2/TRBV6-3; CDR3: CASSYRGTSPTDTQYF
V: TRBV11-3; CDR3: CASSLDRQVPGELFF
V: TRBV5-1; CDR3: CASSLGHPNTEAFF
V: TRBV5-1; CDR3: CASSFTGGAETQYF
V: TRBV19; CDR3: CASSGTSGSLWSTDTQYF
V: TRBV5-1; CDR3: CASSLGGTGFANEQFF
V: TRBV7-3; CDR3: CASSSLWTRRITTNTGELFF
V: TRBV4-1; CDR3: CASSLLAGDRYTEAFF
V: TRBV12-5; CDR3: CASGLAQKDRVLDEQFF
V: TRBV4-1; CDR3: CASSQGRGQSYNEQFF
V: TRBV10-3; CDR3: CAISERGGYEQYF
V: TRBV11-2; CDR3: CASSKQGAREKLFF
V: TRBV4-3; CDR3: CASSQAGTYEQYF
V: TRBV7-9; CDR3: CASSTDRDRNSPLHF